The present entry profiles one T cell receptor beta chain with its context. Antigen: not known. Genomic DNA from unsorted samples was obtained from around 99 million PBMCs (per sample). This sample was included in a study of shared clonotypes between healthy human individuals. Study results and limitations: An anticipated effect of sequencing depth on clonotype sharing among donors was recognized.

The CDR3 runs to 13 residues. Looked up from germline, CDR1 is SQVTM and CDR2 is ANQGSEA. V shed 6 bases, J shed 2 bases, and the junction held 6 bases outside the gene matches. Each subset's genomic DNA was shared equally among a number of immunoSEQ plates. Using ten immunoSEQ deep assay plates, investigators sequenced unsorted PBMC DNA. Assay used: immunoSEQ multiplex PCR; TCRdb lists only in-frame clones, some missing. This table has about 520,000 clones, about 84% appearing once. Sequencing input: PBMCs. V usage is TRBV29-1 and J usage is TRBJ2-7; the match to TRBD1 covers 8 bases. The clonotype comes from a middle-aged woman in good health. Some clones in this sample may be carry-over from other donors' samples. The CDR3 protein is CSVAKQGAYEQYF. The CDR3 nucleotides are TGCAGCGTCGCAAAACAGGGGGCCTACGAGCAGTACTTC.